The 24 T cell receptor beta chains presented below share a single source sample, sequenced in a study of Ad26.COV2.S vaccination and SARS-CoV-2 variants. The treatment: over 15 received Ad26.COV2.S at low or high dose, single or two shots; several received placebo; per-sample allocation not given. The samples date from day 63 after the first vaccine or placebo injection. Sequencing used immunoSEQ multiplex PCR; TCRdb keeps in-frame clones, though not all of them. Among some 290,000 clones listed, approximately 80% were seen once. This specimen was peripheral blood, taken in a trial of Ad26.COV2.S vaccine versus placebo. The source is a person between 18 and 65 years old who received the Ad26.COV2.S COVID-19 vaccine or a placebo.

This rearrangement joins TRBV25-1 to TRBJ1-4; the D is unclear. Germline assignment: CDR1 MGHDK and CDR2 SYGVNS. V dropped 3 bases and J dropped 4 bases, with 9 bases sitting between them. The CDR3 sequence is 14 residues long. The CDR3 loop reads CASSDPGFNEKLFF. The CDR3 DNA is TGTGCCAGCAGTGATCCGGGATTTAATGAAAAACTGTTTTTT.

This chain uses TRBV10-3 with TRBJ2-2, with D maybe TRBD2 (5 bases). This CDR3 has 14 amino acids. From germline, CDR1 is ENHRY and CDR2 SYGVKD. Trimming pared 3 bases from V and 6 bases from J, leaving 11 bases between. The CDR3 reads CAISEGFGAGELFF. The DNA for the CDR3 is TGTGCCATCAGTGAAGGCTTCGGGGCCGGGGAGCTGTTTTTT.

The CDR3 loop is CASTSRGLATGELFF. For the CDR3, the DNA is TGTGCCAGCACGTCCCGGGGTTTAGCCACCGGGGAGCTGTTTTTT. The V and J genes are TRBV2 and TRBJ2-2; D may be TRBD2 (5 bases). Germline CDR1 and CDR2: SNHLY and FYNNEI. The CDR3 totals 15 residues. The germline V and J ends were trimmed by 7 bases and 4 bases, with 16 bases remaining between them.

Notes on this clone: Other DNA sequences in this specimen translate into the identical CDR3. The rearrangement uses TRBV11-2 and TRBJ1-2; the D gene is possibly TRBD1 (5 bases). The V gene lost 0 bases and the J gene lost 7 bases, with 9 bases spanning the gap. The CDR3 runs to 13 residues. The germline CDR1 and CDR2 sequences are SGHAT and FQNNGV. DNA of the CDR3: TGTGCCAGCAGCTTAGATAGGGGCGGTGGCTACACCTTC. Its protein product is CASSLDRGGGYTF.

The chain recombines TRBV7-2 with TRBJ2-3; possibly TRBD2 for D (6 bases). CDR1 SGHTA and CDR2 FQGNSA come from the germline V gene. There are 15 residues in the CDR3. With 7 bases removed from V and 2 bases from J, the gap between germline ends came to 16 bases. The CDR3 bases are TGTGCCAGCAAGAGAGGCGGGGCGTACACAGATACGCAGTATTTT. Translating it yields CASKRGGAYTDTQYF.

V and J are TRBV5-1 and TRBJ2-2, with D perhaps matching TRBD1 (6 bases). The ends were cut back, 7 bases at V and 4 bases at J, with 14 bases in the middle. Germline-derived CDR1 and CDR2 are SGHRS and YFSETQ. This CDR3 has 14 amino acids. CDR3 sequence reads: CASHVGQLTGELFF. DNA for the CDR3: TGCGCCAGCCATGTGGGACAACTCACCGGGGAGCTGTTTTTT.

This clone was counted a single time. The chain links TRBV5-1 to TRBJ1-4; perhaps TRBD1 as D (6 bases). The CDR3 runs to 16 residues. The germline V and J ends were trimmed by 4 bases and 3 bases, with 16 bases remaining between them. CDR1 is SGHRS and CDR2 is YFSETQ in the germline V gene. For the CDR3, the DNA is TGCGCCAGCAGCCTTTCCCCAGGGGCGGCTAATGAAAAACTGTTTTTT. This sequence encodes CASSLSPGAANEKLFF.

The count of this clone is one. The rearrangement links TRBV7-3 to TRBJ2-1; weak D call: TRBD2 (6 bases). Deletions cut 1 base from V and 4 bases from J, with 11 bases between. The CDR3 is made up of 15 amino acids. Germline-derived CDR1 and CDR2 are SGHTA and FQGTGA. Here the CDR3 reads CASSLSRGSYNEQFF. The DNA for the CDR3 is TGTGCCAGCAGCTTAAGCCGGGGGTCTTACAATGAGCAGTTCTTC.

This clone was picked up many times. The chain has TRBV27 and TRBJ2-1; D call uncertain. Germline V gene sequence: CDR1 MNHEY, CDR2 SMNVEV (reference sequence). The CDR3 covers 15 residues. Trimming took off 7 bases at V and 1 base at J, with 14 bases between the two ends. CDR3 sequence reads: CASKITLLSYNEQFF. DNA for the CDR3: TGTGCCAGCAAAATTACCCTCCTGTCCTACAATGAGCAGTTCTTC.

The table lists this clone with a few counts. The V and J genes are TRBV9 and TRBJ1-2; D perhaps matches TRBD1 (5 bases). Trimming pared 3 bases from V and 7 bases from J, leaving 19 bases between. The CDR3 contains 15 residues. Germline CDR1 and CDR2: SGDLS and YYNGEE. For the CDR3, the DNA is TGTGCCAGCAGCGATACACCCGGGACGCCCGGTGGCTACACCTTC. It translates to CASSDTPGTPGGYTF.

This clone occurred once. The gene calls are TRBV28 and TRBJ2-7, with D maybe TRBD1 (5 bases). Germline CDR1 reads MDHEN; CDR2 reads SYDVKM. The germline V and J ends were trimmed by 6 bases and 3 bases, with 9 bases remaining between them. The CDR3 spans 12 residues. CDR3 loop: CASRQEFYEQYF. DNA of the CDR3: TGTGCCAGCAGACAGGAGTTCTACGAGCAGTACTTC.

V is TRBV29-1 and J is TRBJ2-4; D is unclear. This CDR3 spans 16 amino acids. Germline V CDR1 and CDR2: SQVTM, ANQGSEA. The ends were cut back, 4 bases at V and 1 base at J, with 17 bases in the middle. CDR3 coding DNA: TGCAGCGTTGCCACGGACGTAGGGATGGCCAAAAACATTCAGTACTTC. The encoded protein is CSVATDVGMAKNIQYF.

This clone showed up just once. The chain couples TRBV7-9 to TRBJ1-1, with 7 bases that match TRBD1. Losses at the gene ends were 6 bases for V and 1 base for J; bases not matched to a gene: 8. Germline V gene lookup returns CDR1 SEHNR and CDR2 FQNEAQ (reference sequence). The CDR3 extends over 15 amino acids. CDR3 nucleotides: TGTGCCAGCAGAGTTGGGACAGCCCAGAACACTGAAGCTTTCTTT. Its protein is CASRVGTAQNTEAFF.

The V and J genes are TRBV4-2 and TRBJ2-1; 11 bases are a match to TRBD1. With V trimmed by 4 bases and J by 6 bases, 17 bases remained unmatched. The CDR3 has 19 residues. CDR1 and CDR2 (germline): LGHNA, YNFKEQ. The CDR3 protein is CASSPTLTRTGGKGNEQFF. The CDR3 DNA is TGTGCCAGCAGCCCCACCCTGACTCGGACAGGGGGCAAGGGCAATGAGCAGTTCTTC.

This sequence joins TRBV19 and TRBJ1-2; possible D gene TRBD1, 6 bases. The CDR3 covers 15 residues. Trimming stripped 6 bases from V and 4 bases from J, with 18 bases between. CDR1 LNHDA and CDR2 SQIVND come from the germline V gene (reference sequence). CDR3 bases: TGTGCCAGTAGCACGCCACGGGCAGGGGTCTATGGCTACACCTTC. Its protein product is CASSTPRAGVYGYTF.

The chain couples TRBV7-2 to TRBJ2-7; 8 bases match TRBD2. The germline V gene has CDR1 SGHTA and CDR2 FQGNSA. Germline trimming cut 1 base from V and 5 bases from J; bases unmatched to any gene: 4. The CDR3 has 14 residues. The CDR3 region has the DNA TGTGCCAGCAGCTTAGTCGCTAGCGGGCACGAGCAGTACTTC. Amino acids: CASSLVASGHEQYF. Drawing the rest from reference TRBV7-2 and TRBJ2-7, the complete variable domain is GAGVSQSPSNKVTEKGKDVELRCDPISGHTALYWYRQSLGQGLEFLIYFQGNSAPDKSGLPSDRFSAERTGGSVSTLTIQRTQQEDSAVYLCASSLVASGHEQYFGPGTRLTVT.

The table lists this clone with a few counts. The chain uses TRBV7-8 and TRBJ1-3, with D maybe TRBD1 (5 bases). V was shortened by 5 bases and J by 2 bases, with 13 bases between the two germline ends. There are 15 residues in the CDR3. The germline V gene has CDR1 SGHVS and CDR2 FQNEAQ. CDR3 in DNA: TGTGCCAGCAGCGAGGGACGGCGCCCTGGAAACACCATATATTTT. Protein sequence: CASSEGRRPGNTIYF.

CDR3 in amino acids: CSVGLTDTQYF. The DNA of the CDR3 is TGCAGCGTTGGACTAACAGATACGCAGTATTTT. This chain connects TRBV29-1 to TRBJ2-3; the D gene is possibly TRBD2 (5 bases). There are 11 residues in the CDR3. Trimming pared 4 bases from V and 3 bases from J, leaving 5 bases between. Germline lookup yields CDR1 SQVTM and CDR2 ANQGSEA.

The chain is built from TRBV18 and TRBJ2-3; 9 positions agree with TRBD2. V was pared by 3 bases and J by 5 bases, with 3 bases of the junction left unmatched. CDR3 length equals 14 residues. Germline V gene sequence: CDR1 KGHSH, CDR2 LQKENI. CDR3 DNA: TGTGCCAGCTCACCGAGGCGGGAGGGAGATACGCAGTATTTT. It yields the protein CASSPRREGDTQYF.

The chain has TRBV15 and TRBJ1-2; 7 bases fit TRBD1. The CDR3 has 14 residues. The V gene end was trimmed by 3 bases and the J gene end by 3 bases; junction bases not matched to a gene: 4. The germline CDR1 and CDR2 sequences are LNHNV and YYDKDF (reference sequence). The CDR3 DNA follows: TGTGCCACCAGCAGGGGTGGACAGGACTATGGCTACACCTTC. Translation gives CATSRGGQDYGYTF.

The chain couples TRBV11-2 to TRBJ1-1, with a weak D call TRBD1 (6 bases). The germline V gene encodes CDR1 SGHAT and CDR2 FQNNGV. V lost 5 bases and J lost 2, with 12 bases in between. The CDR3 covers 14 residues. The CDR3 spells CASSARDTNTEAFF. The CDR3 DNA is TGTGCCAGCAGCGCCCGGGACACCAACACTGAAGCTTTCTTT. Full variable domain (rest looked up from reference TRBV11-2 and TRBJ1-1): EAGVAQSPRYKIIEKRQSVAFWCNPISGHATLYWYQQILGQGPKLLIQFQNNGVVDDSQLPKDRFSAERLKGVDSTLKIQPAKLEDSAVYLCASSARDTNTEAFFGQGTRLTVV.

The chain is built from TRBV3-1 (or the pseudogene TRBV3-2) and TRBJ1-2; TRBD1 is a possible D gene (6 bases). Trimming removed 0 bases from V and 8 bases from J, with 13 bases in between. CDR1 and CDR2 (germline): LGHDT, YNNKEL (reference sequence). The CDR3 is 14 amino acids. In DNA, the CDR3 is TGTGCCAGCAGCCAAGATACAGGGCAATTGGGCTACACCTTC. Its translation is CASSQDTGQLGYTF.

The rearrangement joins TRBV6-6 to TRBJ1-4, with D unclear. This CDR3 comprises 15 residues. Trimming pared 0 bases from V and 8 bases from J, leaving 13 bases between. Germline loops: CDR1 MNHNY, CDR2 SVGAGI (reference sequence). CDR3 bases: TGTGCCAGCAGTTACTCGTCTGGTTATGGAGAAAAACTGTTTTTT. Protein sequence: CASSYSSGYGEKLFF.

V usage is TRBV7-9 and J usage is TRBJ1-3; 10 nucleotides align to TRBD1. From germline, CDR1 is SEHNR and CDR2 FQNEAQ (reference sequence). V was clipped by 6 bases and J by 1 base; unmatched bases: 6. The CDR3 length is 16 residues. The CDR3 region has the DNA TGTGCCAGCAGGAGTTTGGACAGGGGGTCTGGAAACACCATATATTTT. Encoded protein: CASRSLDRGSGNTIYF.